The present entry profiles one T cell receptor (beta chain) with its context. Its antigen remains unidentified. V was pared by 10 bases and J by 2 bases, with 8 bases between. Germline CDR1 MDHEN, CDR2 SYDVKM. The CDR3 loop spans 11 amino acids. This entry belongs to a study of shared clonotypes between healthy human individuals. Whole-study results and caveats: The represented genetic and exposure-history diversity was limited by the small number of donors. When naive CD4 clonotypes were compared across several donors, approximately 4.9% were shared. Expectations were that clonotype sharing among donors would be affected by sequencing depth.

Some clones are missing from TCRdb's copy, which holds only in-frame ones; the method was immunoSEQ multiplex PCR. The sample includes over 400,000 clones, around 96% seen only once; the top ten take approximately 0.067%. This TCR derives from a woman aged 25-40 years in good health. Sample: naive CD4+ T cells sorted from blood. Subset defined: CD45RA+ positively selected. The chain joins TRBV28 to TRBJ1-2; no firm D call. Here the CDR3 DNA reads TGTGCCACTCGGGGAAACTATGGCTACACCTTC. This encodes CATRGNYGYTF.